The 5 T cell receptor beta chains below come from one sample, sequenced in a study of post-analysis software for immune sequencing data. No antigen is known for these receptors. Study-wide findings and caveats: Patients used five TRBV segments, including TRBV5-6, TRBV5-1 and TRBV20-1, more often than controls.

Incorporated into the TCR beta cDNA libraries were unique molecular identifiers, which served to reduce PCR and sequencing biases. MiXCR, run by TCRdb on the PCR reads, gives a single entry per CDR3 protein. The sample contains about half a million distinct CDR3 sequences, 34% of which appear only once. Sequenced input: blood. The source is a girl aged 2 to 17 with multiple sclerosis.

This clonotype came up many times. This rearrangement joins TRBV9 to TRBJ1-6; 10 bases map to TRBD1. The germline V gene encodes CDR1 SGDLS and CDR2 YYNGEE. CDR3 size: 15 residues. V dropped 0 bases and J dropped 6; count of bases not matched to a gene: 0. CDR3 nucleotides: TGTGCCAGCAGCGTAGGGACAGGGGGTAATTCACCCCTCCACTTT. Translated, it gives CASSVGTGGNSPLHF.

The CDR3 here is CASSRGKGFGYTF. In DNA, the CDR3 is TGTGCCAGCAGTCGGGGTAAGGGCTTTGGCTACACCTTC. This chain connects TRBV6-5 to TRBJ1-2; no reliable D call. The V end was cut by 5 bases, the J end by 7 bases, with 14 bases between. Germline CDR1 and CDR2: MNHEY and SVGAGI. The CDR3 sequence is 13 residues long.

This clonotype was recorded a few times. This chain uses TRBV12-3 or TRBV12-4 with TRBJ2-7; weak D call: TRBD2 (6 bases). V lost 10 bases to trimming and J lost 0 bases, with 10 bases between them. This CDR3 has 12 amino acids. The CDR3 DNA reads as TGTGCCACGATGGGGGGCTCCTACGAGCAGTACTTC. This translates into CATMGGSYEQYF.

J is TRBJ1-2 and V is TRBV20-1, with D hard to call. The CDR3 spans 14 residues. CDR1 is DFQATT, CDR2 SNEGSKA, per germline (reference sequence). V was clipped by 6 bases and J by 5 bases, with 19 bases between them. CDR3 nucleotide sequence: TGCAGTGCCCCCCAGCCGGGCGCCCCGTATGGCTACACCTTC. This translates into CSAPQPGAPYGYTF.

Many counts were recorded for this clonotype. The chain joins TRBV20-1 to TRBJ2-3, with TRBD2 as a possible D gene (5 bases). This CDR3 comprises 13 residues. CDR1 and CDR2 (germline): DFQATT, SNEGSKA (reference sequence). V was trimmed by 1 base and J by 1 base, leaving 6 bases between them. The CDR3 nucleotides read TGCAGTGCTAGAGGTAGCGGCACAGATACGCAGTATTTT. Translation: CSARGSGTDTQYF.